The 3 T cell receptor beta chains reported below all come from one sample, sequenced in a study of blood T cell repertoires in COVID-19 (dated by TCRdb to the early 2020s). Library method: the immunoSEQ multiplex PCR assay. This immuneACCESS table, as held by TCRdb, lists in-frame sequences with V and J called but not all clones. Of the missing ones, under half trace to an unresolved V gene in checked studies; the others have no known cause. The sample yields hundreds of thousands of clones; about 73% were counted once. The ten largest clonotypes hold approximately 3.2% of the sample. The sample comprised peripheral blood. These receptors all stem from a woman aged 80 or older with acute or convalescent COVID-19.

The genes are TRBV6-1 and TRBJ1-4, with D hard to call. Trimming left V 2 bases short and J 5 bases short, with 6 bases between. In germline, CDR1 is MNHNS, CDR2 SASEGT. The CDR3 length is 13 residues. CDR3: CASSELRNEKLFF. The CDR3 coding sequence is TGTGCCAGCAGTGAACTGCGGAATGAAAAACTGTTTTTT.

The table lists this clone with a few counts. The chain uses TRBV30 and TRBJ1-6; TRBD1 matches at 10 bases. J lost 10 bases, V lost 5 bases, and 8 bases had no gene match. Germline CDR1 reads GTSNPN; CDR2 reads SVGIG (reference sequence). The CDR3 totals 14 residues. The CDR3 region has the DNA TGTGCCTGGGGTCCGGGACAGGGGATCTCACCCCTCCACTTT. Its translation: CAWGPGQGISPLHF.

CDR3: CASSLTGSGNYGYTF. For the CDR3, the DNA is TGTGCCAGCAGCCTTACAGGATCCGGCAACTATGGCTACACCTTC. This chain links TRBV19 with TRBJ1-2; maybe TRBD1 (5 bases). This CDR3 comprises 15 residues. Germline V lookup: CDR1 LNHDA, CDR2 SQIVND (reference sequence). Trimming removed 9 bases from V and 2 bases from J, with 19 bases in between.